The T cell receptor beta chain under discussion was sequenced for a study of control samples from healthy donors and cancer patients. Repertoires were generated with immunoSEQ multiplex PCR, while TCRdb's copy carries only in-frame clones and drops some. The sample has just over 50,000 clones; about nine tenths are singletons. Germline lookup yields CDR1 MNHEY and CDR2 SVGEGT. The CDR3 runs 17 residues. With V trimmed by 2 bases and J by 4 bases, 6 bases remained unmatched. V usage is TRBV6-2 or TRBV6-3 and J usage is TRBJ2-1; 12 bases align to TRBD2. The material sequenced was PBMCs. The TCR sequence derives from a man aged 50 or older with head and neck cancer. This CDR3 is CASSYASGGAFYNEQFF. The CDR3 region has the DNA TGTGCCAGCAGTTACGCTAGCGGGGGGGCTTTTTACAATGAGCAGTTCTTC.